This T cell receptor beta chain was captured by sequencing in a study of T cells expressing NK-cell markers. Overall study: The authors sequenced eight donors, of whom seven were HCMV-seropositive and one was seronegative.

TCRdb re-called the 5' RACE reads and gives one entry per CDR3 protein, without DNA. The ten top clones account for around 35%, within a sample of 150,000 or so distinct CDR3 sequences. A word on this clonotype: Its antigen is still unknown.

The CDR3 is 15 residues long. Germline lookup yields CDR1 LNHDA and CDR2 SQIVND (reference sequence). Study-level points and caveats: The share of CD8+ T cells held by dominant NKG2C+ clonotypes was roughly 1.0-8% in roughly 6 donors. These clonotypes also led the CD3+CD56-NKG2C+ fraction in a few donors. The study left the HCMV specificity of expanded NKG2C+ T cell clones unresolved.

The sequence was collected from a woman aged 50 to 60 in good health. The chain couples TRBV19 to TRBJ1-2; the TCRdb call, TRBD1, lacks DNA for checking. Sequencing input: blood T cells: a sorted CD56 or NKG2C T cell subset, CD4+ or CD8+ T cells, or bulk PBMC T cells (not recorded which). CDR3: CASSIPREVLYGYTF.